The rows below give T cell receptor beta chains drawn from one sample of a study of beta chain features in type 1 diabetes. Sequencing used immunoSEQ multiplex PCR; TCRdb keeps in-frame clones, though not all of them. The data contain roughly 700,000 clones, over 10% of them singletons. Sequenced input: naive CD4+ T cells from blood. The receptors shown here come from a man between 18 and 29 years old with type 1 diabetes. Each CDR3 is given with its conserved first and last residue. The D gene is left open where the match is weak. Clone size, where shown, is once, few, many, or a class for clones that have expanded.

>TRBV30|TRBD2|TRBJ2-1|.
TGTGCCTGGAGTGCGCCTACTAGCGGGGGCAATGAGCAGTTCTTC
CAWSAPTSGGNEQFF
>TRBV27|.|TRBJ1-2|few
TGTGCCAGCAGTCCCAAACGGACTAACTATGGCTACACCTTC
CASSPKRTNYGYTF
>TRBV6-5|TRBD1|TRBJ1-1|few
TGTGCCAGCAGTTACTGGGGGACAGGGTACACTGAAGCTTTCTTT
CASSYWGTGYTEAFF
>TRBV10-3|.|TRBJ1-2|.
TGTGCCATCAGTTTTTCCGGACCCTCCCTCTTC
CAISFSGPSLF
>TRBV14|TRBD1|TRBJ2-7|.
TGTGCCAGCAGCACGATAGAGGGGGCCACCTACGAGCAGTACTTC
CASSTIEGATYEQYF
>TRBV18|.|TRBJ1-1|few
TGTGCCAGCTCACCTTTAGGGGACACTGAAGCTTTCTTT
CASSPLGDTEAFF
>TRBV28|.|TRBJ1-1|few
TGTGCCAGCCGGCGCGGGATGAACACTGAAGCTTTCTTT
CASRRGMNTEAFF
>TRBV7-9|.|TRBJ1-2|few
TGTGCCAGCAGCCCTGTTGAGGAACCCACTAACTATGGCTACACCTTC
CASSPVEEPTNYGYTF
>TRBV30|.|TRBJ1-4|.
TGTGCCTGGAGTGTACGGCCAGAACATGAAAAACTGTTTTTT
CAWSVRPEHEKLFF
>TRBV4-1|.|TRBJ1-6|few
TGCGCCAGCAAAGGGGGGAGGGGTTATAATTCACCCCTCCACTTT
CASKGGRGYNSPLHF
>TRBV6-4|TRBD1|TRBJ1-5|.
TGTGCCAGCAGTGTCACAGGGGGCAATCAGCCCCAGCATTTT
CASSVTGGNQPQHF
>TRBV5-1|TRBD1|TRBJ2-7|few
TGCGCCAGCAGCTCGGACAGGGGCTACGAGCAGTACTTC
CASSSDRGYEQYF
>TRBV19|.|TRBJ2-1|few
TGTGCCAGTGGTTCAGGGTCGGGCAGTGATGAGCAGTTCTTC
CASGSGSGSDEQFF
>TRBV7-9|.|TRBJ2-7|.
TGTGCCAGCAGCTTGAACAGGGACACCTACGAGCAGTACTTC
CASSLNRDTYEQYF
>TRBV15|.|TRBJ2-7|.
TGTGCCACCAGCAGAGATAAAAGACTAGGGACCTACGAGCAGTACTTC
CATSRDKRLGTYEQYF
>TRBV25-1|.|TRBJ1-5|.
TGTGCCAGCGGGCAGGGGAATCAGCCCCAGCATTTT
CASGQGNQPQHF
>TRBV19|TRBD1|TRBJ1-1|.
TGTGCCAGTAGTACCCCGACAGGGGCGGGCACTGAAGCTTTCTTT
CASSTPTGAGTEAFF
>TRBV9|TRBD1|TRBJ1-1|few
TGTGCCAGCAGCGTAGTACCCCAGTCGACAGGGTATGGAACTGAAGCTTTCTTT
CASSVVPQSTGYGTEAFF
>TRBV19|.|TRBJ1-6|.
TGTGCCAGTAGTATGGGCCTACTTGTGTCGTCACCCCTCCACTTT
CASSMGLLVSSPLHF
>TRBV30|.|TRBJ2-2|.
TGTACCTGGAGTCGGAATAGCGGTAACACCGGGGAGCTGTTTTTT
CTWSRNSGNTGELFF